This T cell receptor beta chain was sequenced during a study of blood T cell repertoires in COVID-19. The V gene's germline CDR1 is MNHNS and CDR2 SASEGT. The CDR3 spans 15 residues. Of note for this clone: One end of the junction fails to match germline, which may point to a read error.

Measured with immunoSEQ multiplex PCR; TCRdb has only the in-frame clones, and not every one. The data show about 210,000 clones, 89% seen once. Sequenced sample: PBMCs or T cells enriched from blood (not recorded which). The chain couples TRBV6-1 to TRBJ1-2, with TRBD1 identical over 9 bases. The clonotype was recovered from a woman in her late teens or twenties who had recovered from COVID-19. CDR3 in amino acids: CASREAGTGNYGYTF. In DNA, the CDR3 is TGTGCCAGCAGAGAAGCCGGGACAGGGAACTATGGCTACACCTTC.